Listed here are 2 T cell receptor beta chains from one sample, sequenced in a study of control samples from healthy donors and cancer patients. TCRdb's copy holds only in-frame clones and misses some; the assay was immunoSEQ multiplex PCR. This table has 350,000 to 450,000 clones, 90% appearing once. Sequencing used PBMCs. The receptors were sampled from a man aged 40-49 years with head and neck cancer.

CDR3 coding DNA: TGTGCCAGCAGTTTATCGGGACAGGGGAATTCACCCCTCCACTTT. Encoded protein: CASSLSGQGNSPLHF. The chain has TRBV28 and TRBJ1-6; 10 positions agree with TRBD1. Trimming at V came to 1 base and at J to 7 bases, leaving 1 base not matched to a gene. The CDR3 runs to 15 residues. Germline V CDR1 and CDR2: MDHEN, SYDVKM. The full variable domain, its missing parts supplied by reference TRBV28 and TRBJ1-6, is DVKVTQSSRYLVKRTGEKVFLECVQDMDHENMFWYRQDPGLGLRLIYFSYDVKMKEKGDIPEGYSVSREKKERFSLILESASTNQTSMYLCASSLSGQGNSPLHFGNGTRLTVT.

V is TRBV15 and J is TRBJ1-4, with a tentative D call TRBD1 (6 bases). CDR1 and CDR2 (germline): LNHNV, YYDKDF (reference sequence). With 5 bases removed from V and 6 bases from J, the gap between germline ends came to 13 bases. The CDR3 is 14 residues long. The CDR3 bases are TGTGCCACCAGCGGGGGGCAGGCCTATGAAAAACTGTTTTTT. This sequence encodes CATSGGQAYEKLFF. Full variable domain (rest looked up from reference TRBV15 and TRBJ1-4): DAMVIQNPRYQVTQFGKPVTLSCSQTLNHNVMYWYQQKSSQAPKLLFHYYDKDFNNEADTPDNFQSRRPNTSFCFLDIRSPGLGDTAMYLCATSGGQAYEKLFFGSGTQLSVL.